The text below deals with one T cell receptor beta chain. Its cognate antigen has yet to be identified. No much larger clone is present one base from it, and per-base qualities are unavailable. This sample was included in a study of T cell clonotyping in hematopoietic cell transplantation (dated by TCRdb to about 2021). Background for the entire study: In the study, some 140 blood samples were gathered from 35 consecutive transplant recipients and their related donors. Patient recruitment ran from 2015 to January 2017, and follow-up continued until late 2020 or death. What the authors observed across the whole study: Sample size was limited, and cells were not sorted, so CD4 and CD8 repertoire contributions could not be separated. Recipient TCR diversity fell after transplant, with pathologically expanded clonotypes rising progressively from day 30 to day 180. Donor and pretransplant recipient Inverse Simpson Index values predicted broader posttransplant TCR repertoire diversity. Just a small fraction of recipient repertoires overlapped with donor repertoires, and more than 95% appeared de novo at the given depth.

The immunoSEQ assay, a bias-controlled multiplex PCR using V- and J-specific primers, was used to amplify TCR beta CDR3 regions from genomic DNA. In a second PCR step, the CDR3 amplicons were tagged with a proprietary barcode plus Illumina adapter sequences. An Illumina MiSeq instrument was used for sequencing of the CDR3 libraries. The paper's data handling went like this. Export and quality control were done with immunoSEQ Analyzer 3.0, while downstream analyses used R Bioconductor and Immunarch. Only productive rearrangements within the normalized downsampled data set were used in the calculation of repertoire metrics. Pathologically expanded clonotypes were defined as those larger than 5 templates in the normalized cohort. The Inverse Simpson Index was used to measure repertoire diversity. The non-normalized data set was used for CMV-specificity analyses so that all clonotypes could be captured. TCRdb stores this immuneACCESS table with in-frame sequences only. Part of the clones is absent; in the studies checked, under half of the shortfall reflects unresolved V genes, and no reason is known for the rest. Clone size and the V and J calls come from that table; the DNA yielded D and trimming. This sample lists under 7,500 clones; about 89% were detected once. Together, the top ten hold around 8% of the sample.

Taken with the paper, the label for time point translates to: 100 days after allo-HCT. Blood samples were obtained from recipients approximately 28 days before transplant and at days 30, 100 and 180 after transplant. Nuclei Lysis Solution was used to extract genomic DNA from fresh or cryopreserved unfractionated peripheral blood mononuclear cells. The V end loses 0 bases and the J end loses 0 bases, and a stretch of 7 bases separates them. The CDR3 sequence holds 15 residues, the cysteine and phenylalanine included. Only the CDR3 DNA stays, 45 bases, in frame from base 1. The germline V gene yields SGDLS for CDR1 and YYNGEE for CDR2.

The starting material was peripheral blood mononuclear cells, obtained 100 days after allogeneic stem cell transplant. The sequence came from a male patient aged 35-50 years who had an allogeneic stem cell transplant from an unrelated donor, so the T cells may come from the graft donor. Some clones in this sample may be carry-over from other donors' samples. The chain joins TRBV9 to TRBJ1-3; the D gene assignment is ambiguous. The nucleotide sequence is given as TGTGCCAGCAGCGTAGATCCGGTCTCTGGAAACACCATATATTTT. It specifies CASSVDPVSGNTIYF.